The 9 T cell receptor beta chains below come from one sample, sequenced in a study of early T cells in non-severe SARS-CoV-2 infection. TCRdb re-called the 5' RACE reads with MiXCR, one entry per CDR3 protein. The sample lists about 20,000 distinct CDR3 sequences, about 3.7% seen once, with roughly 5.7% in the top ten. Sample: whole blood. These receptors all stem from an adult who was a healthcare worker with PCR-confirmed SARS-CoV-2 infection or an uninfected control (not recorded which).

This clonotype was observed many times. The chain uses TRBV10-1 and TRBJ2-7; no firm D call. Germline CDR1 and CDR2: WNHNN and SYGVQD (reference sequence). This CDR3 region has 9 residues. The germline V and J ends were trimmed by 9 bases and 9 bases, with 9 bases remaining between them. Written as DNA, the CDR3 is TGCGCCAGGGGCTATAGGCAGTACTTC. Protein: CARGYRQYF.

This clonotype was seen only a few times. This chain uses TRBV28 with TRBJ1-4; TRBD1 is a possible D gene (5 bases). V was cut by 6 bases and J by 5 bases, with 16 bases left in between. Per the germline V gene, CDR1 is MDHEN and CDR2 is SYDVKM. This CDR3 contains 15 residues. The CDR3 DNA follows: TGTGCCAGCAGCCCATACAGGAGTGAGAATGAAAAACTGTTTTTT. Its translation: CASSPYRSENEKLFF.

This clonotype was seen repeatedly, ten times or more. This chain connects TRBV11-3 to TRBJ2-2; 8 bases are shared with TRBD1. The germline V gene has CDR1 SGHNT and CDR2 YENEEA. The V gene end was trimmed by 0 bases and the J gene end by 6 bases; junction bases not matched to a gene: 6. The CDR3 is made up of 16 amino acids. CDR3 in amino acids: CASSLEGTGVPGELFF. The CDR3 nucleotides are TGTGCCAGCAGCTTAGAGGGGACAGGCGTGCCCGGGGAGCTGTTTTTT.

For the CDR3, the DNA is TGTGCCAGCAGCGAGCGGGAGAACACCGGGGAGCTGTTTTTT. Translated, it gives CASSERENTGELFF. V gene TRBV27 combines with J gene TRBJ2-2; 7 nucleotides align to TRBD2. V lost 6 bases and J lost 1; bases outside the gene matches: 2. This CDR3 comprises 14 residues. The germline CDR1 and CDR2 sequences are MNHEY and SMNVEV (reference sequence).

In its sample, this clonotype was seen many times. The chain's CDR3 is CASSPIPSSADTQYF. DNA of the CDR3: TGTGCCAGCTCACCGATCCCATCATCTGCAGATACGCAGTATTTT. The chain carries TRBV18 and TRBJ2-3; D is unresolved. V lost 3 bases and J 4 bases, leaving 14 bases between the germline ends. Germline V gives CDR1 KGHSH, CDR2 LQKENI. The CDR3 extends over 15 amino acids.

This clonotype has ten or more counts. The CDR3 region is CSARSPREVDKNIQYF. The DNA of the CDR3 is TGCAGTGCTAGATCGCCCAGGGAGGTAGACAAAAACATTCAGTACTTC. This sequence joins TRBV20-1 and TRBJ2-4, with a weak D call TRBD2 (6 bases). V lost 2 bases to trimming and J lost 3 bases, with 17 bases between them. The CDR3 contains 16 residues. Germline CDR1 reads DFQATT; CDR2 reads SNEGSKA (reference sequence).

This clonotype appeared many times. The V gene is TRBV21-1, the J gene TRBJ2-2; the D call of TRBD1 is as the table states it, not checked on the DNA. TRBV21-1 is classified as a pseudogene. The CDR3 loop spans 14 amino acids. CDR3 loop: CASSWDMNTGELFF. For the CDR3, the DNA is TGTGCCAGCAGCTGGGACATGAACACCGGGGAGCTGTTTTTT.

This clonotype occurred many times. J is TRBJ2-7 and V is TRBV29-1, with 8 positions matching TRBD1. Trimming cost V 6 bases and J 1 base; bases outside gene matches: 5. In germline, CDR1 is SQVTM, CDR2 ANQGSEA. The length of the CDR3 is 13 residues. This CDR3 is CSVGQAGSYEQYF. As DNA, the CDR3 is TGCAGCGTGGGACAGGCGGGGTCCTACGAGCAGTACTTC.

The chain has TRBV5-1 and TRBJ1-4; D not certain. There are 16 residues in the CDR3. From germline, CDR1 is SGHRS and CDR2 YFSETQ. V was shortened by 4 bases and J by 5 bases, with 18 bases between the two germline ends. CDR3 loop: CASSPDTQIGNEKLFF. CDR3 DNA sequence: TGCGCCAGCAGCCCCGATACACAGATCGGGAATGAAAAACTGTTTTTT.